A selection of T cell receptor beta chains follows, all from one sample in a study of OX40 agonist ivuxolimab in advanced cancers. TCRdb's copy holds only in-frame clones and misses some; the assay was immunoSEQ multiplex PCR. The sample includes about 38,000 clones, 65% to 80% seen only once; the top ten take about 8.8%. The sequences come from CD4+ or CD8+ T cells sorted from blood, collected in a trial of the OX40 agonist ivuxolimab. The receptor source for this set is an adult with an advanced solid tumor such as melanoma, head and neck, liver or kidney cancer. The CDR3 runs from the conserved cysteine through the conserved F or W. The order of the fields is J gene, D gene, clone size, V gene, CDR3 DNA, CDR3 protein. The D gene is left open where the match is weak. Clone size is given for some rows only: seen once, a few or many times, or a class if the clone is expanded.

J gene: TRBJ1-2
D gene: -
clone size: -
V gene: TRBV10-2
CDR3 DNA: TGCGCCAGCAGTGAGGTACAGGGCTATGGCTACACCTTC
CDR3 protein: CASSEVQGYGYTF

J gene: TRBJ1-1
D gene: TRBD1
clone size: -
V gene: TRBV5-1
CDR3 DNA: TGCGCCAGCAGCTTGGCCGACAGGGTAGGTAGTGAAGCTTTCTTT
CDR3 protein: CASSLADRVGSEAFF

J gene: TRBJ1-1
D gene: TRBD1
clone size: -
V gene: TRBV2
CDR3 DNA: TGTGCCAGCAGGGCCGAAAGGACAGGGTCGAATGAAGCTTTCTTT
CDR3 protein: CASRAERTGSNEAFF

J gene: TRBJ2-5
D gene: TRBD1
clone size: once
V gene: TRBV7-8
CDR3 DNA: TGTGCCAGCAGCTTAGTAGCGACCGGACAGGGGGCAAAGACCCAGTACTTC
CDR3 protein: CASSLVATGQGAKTQYF

J gene: TRBJ2-3
D gene: -
clone size: once
V gene: TRBV5-6
CDR3 DNA: TGTGCCAGCAGCTTGAGCATTGGTCTCAGAGACCAGGGTACGCAGTATTTT
CDR3 protein: CASSLSIGLRDQGTQYF

J gene: TRBJ2-7
D gene: TRBD2
clone size: -
V gene: TRBV29-1
CDR3 DNA: TGCAGCGGCCGAACTAGCGGCTACGAGCAGTACTTC
CDR3 protein: CSGRTSGYEQYF

J gene: TRBJ2-3
D gene: -
clone size: -
V gene: TRBV6-1
CDR3 DNA: TGTGCCAGCAGACCCACCGGAGGGGAGCAGTATTTT
CDR3 protein: CASRPTGGEQYF

J gene: TRBJ2-7
D gene: TRBD1
clone size: -
V gene: TRBV19
CDR3 DNA: TGTGCCAGTAAAAGGAACGGACAGGGACCCTACGAGCAGTACTTC
CDR3 protein: CASKRNGQGPYEQYF

J gene: TRBJ2-2
D gene: -
clone size: -
V gene: TRBV11-2
CDR3 DNA: TGTGCCAGCAGCTTAGAGGACAGGAACACCGGGGAGCTGTTTTTT
CDR3 protein: CASSLEDRNTGELFF

J gene: TRBJ1-1
D gene: -
clone size: once
V gene: TRBV2
CDR3 DNA: TGTGCCAGCAGTGAACCAGGGTTGAGCACTGAAGCTTTCTTT
CDR3 protein: CASSEPGLSTEAFF

J gene: TRBJ1-1
D gene: -
clone size: -
V gene: TRBV7-8
CDR3 DNA: TGTGCCAGCAGCTCGGCTCTGAACACTGAAGCTTTCTTT
CDR3 protein: CASSSALNTEAFF

J gene: TRBJ2-7
D gene: -
clone size: -
V gene: TRBV5-8
CDR3 DNA: TGTGCCAGCAGCTTGCAACGCCCGCGACTAGGGCTCGAGCAGTACTTC
CDR3 protein: CASSLQRPRLGLEQYF

J gene: TRBJ1-2
D gene: -
clone size: -
V gene: TRBV6-6
CDR3 DNA: TGTGCCAGCAGTTACTCGACCGAGCCCTATGGCTACACCTTC
CDR3 protein: CASSYSTEPYGYTF

J gene: TRBJ2-2
D gene: -
clone size: once
V gene: TRBV4-1
CDR3 DNA: TGCGCCAGCAGCCTCCTGCTGGGGGGGCGGACCGGGGAGCTGTTTTTT
CDR3 protein: CASSLLLGGRTGELFF

J gene: TRBJ2-1
D gene: -
clone size: -
V gene: TRBV12-5
CDR3 DNA: TGTGCTAGTGGCGAACGGGACTCCCGTGAGCAGTTCTTC
CDR3 protein: CASGERDSREQFF

J gene: TRBJ2-7
D gene: -
clone size: -
V gene: TRBV2
CDR3 DNA: TGTGCCAGCAGTGGTCTAGGATCCTACGAGCAGTACTTC
CDR3 protein: CASSGLGSYEQYF

J gene: TRBJ1-1
D gene: -
clone size: few
V gene: TRBV18
CDR3 DNA: TGTGCCAGCTCACAAAACAGGGACACTGAAGCTTTCTTT
CDR3 protein: CASSQNRDTEAFF

J gene: TRBJ1-2
D gene: -
clone size: medium-sized
V gene: TRBV19
CDR3 DNA: TGTGCCAGTAGTATCAGCACAACCAAGGGCTACACCTTC
CDR3 protein: CASSISTTKGYTF

J gene: TRBJ2-7
D gene: TRBD2
clone size: -
V gene: TRBV28
CDR3 DNA: TGTGCCAGCACCCCCGGGACTAGCGGGAGCCTCGAGCAGTACTTC
CDR3 protein: CASTPGTSGSLEQYF

J gene: TRBJ2-1
D gene: -
clone size: -
V gene: TRBV28
CDR3 DNA: TGTGCCAGCAGCCGCCCGGGGCAGTACAATGAGCAGTTCTTC
CDR3 protein: CASSRPGQYNEQFF

J gene: TRBJ2-7
D gene: TRBD1
clone size: -
V gene: TRBV2
CDR3 DNA: TGTGCCAGCAGCCGGACAGGGTCCGAGCAGTACTTC
CDR3 protein: CASSRTGSEQYF

J gene: TRBJ1-5
D gene: TRBD1
clone size: once
V gene: TRBV11-1
CDR3 DNA: TGTGCCAGCAGCTTAGAAGGGACAGGGCAGCCCCAGCATTTT
CDR3 protein: CASSLEGTGQPQHF

J gene: TRBJ1-1
D gene: TRBD1
clone size: once
V gene: TRBV11-3
CDR3 DNA: TGTGCCAGCCCCACCCTGGGGGGGTATCGGGACAGACTTGCGGACACTGAAGCTTTCTTT
CDR3 protein: CASPTLGGYRDRLADTEAFF

J gene: TRBJ2-3
D gene: -
clone size: -
V gene: TRBV7-9
CDR3 DNA: TGTGCCAGCAGCCTATTCCGGGAGACAGTCACAGATACGCAGTATTTT
CDR3 protein: CASSLFRETVTDTQYF

J gene: TRBJ2-5
D gene: -
clone size: few
V gene: TRBV18
CDR3 DNA: TGTGCCAGCTCACCCCGACCTAAAGAGACCCAGTACTTC
CDR3 protein: CASSPRPKETQYF

J gene: TRBJ2-7
D gene: TRBD2
clone size: -
V gene: TRBV5-4
CDR3 DNA: TGTGCCAGCAGCTTGGGCGGCGGGAGGGCCGTCGAGCAGTACTTC
CDR3 protein: CASSLGGGRAVEQYF

J gene: TRBJ2-3
D gene: -
clone size: -
V gene: TRBV4-1
CDR3 DNA: TGCGCCAGCAGTTTTTTTGACACAGATACGCAGTATTTT
CDR3 protein: CASSFFDTDTQYF

J gene: TRBJ2-7
D gene: -
clone size: few
V gene: TRBV7-2
CDR3 DNA: TGTGCCAGCAGCTTAGCAACAGGGCCCTCCTACGAGCAGTACTTC
CDR3 protein: CASSLATGPSYEQYF

J gene: TRBJ2-7
D gene: TRBD2
clone size: -
V gene: TRBV9
CDR3 DNA: TGTGCCAGCAGCGTAGCATTAGCGGGCGAGCAGTACTTC
CDR3 protein: CASSVALAGEQYF

J gene: TRBJ2-7
D gene: -
clone size: -
V gene: TRBV9
CDR3 DNA: TGTGCCAGCCCCTCTAGGGAGCAGTACTTC
CDR3 protein: CASPSREQYF

J gene: TRBJ2-1
D gene: -
clone size: once
V gene: TRBV5-1
CDR3 DNA: TGCGCCAGCAGTTTGTCCGCAGGTGAGCAGTTCTTC
CDR3 protein: CASSLSAGEQFF

J gene: TRBJ2-2
D gene: TRBD2
clone size: few
V gene: TRBV4-1
CDR3 DNA: TGCGCCAGCAGCCATGGACTAGCGGGAGCCGGGGAGCTGTTTTTT
CDR3 protein: CASSHGLAGAGELFF

J gene: TRBJ1-1
D gene: -
clone size: -
V gene: TRBV29-1
CDR3 DNA: TGCAGCGTTGCCAAAGGGTCTGAGGGTGAAGCTTTCTTT
CDR3 protein: CSVAKGSEGEAFF

J gene: TRBJ2-6
D gene: -
clone size: -
V gene: TRBV2
CDR3 DNA: TGTGCCAGCAGTGGACAGAACTCTGGGGCCAACGTCCTGACTTTC
CDR3 protein: CASSGQNSGANVLTF

J gene: TRBJ1-6
D gene: -
clone size: -
V gene: TRBV6-6
CDR3 DNA: TGTGCCAGCAACGGGGGGCTAAATTCACCCCTCCACTTT
CDR3 protein: CASNGGLNSPLHF

J gene: TRBJ2-7
D gene: TRBD1
clone size: -
V gene: TRBV5-1
CDR3 DNA: TGCGCCAGCAGCTCTTCCGGGACAGGGGGCGACGAGCAGTACTTC
CDR3 protein: CASSSSGTGGDEQYF

J gene: TRBJ2-5
D gene: -
clone size: -
V gene: TRBV11-2
CDR3 DNA: TGTGCCAGCAGCTTGGGCGTCGTGGGGGATGGGACCCAGTACTTC
CDR3 protein: CASSLGVVGDGTQYF

J gene: TRBJ2-1
D gene: -
clone size: -
V gene: TRBV11-2
CDR3 DNA: TGTGCCAGCAGCTTAGGATTAGGGGAGTTGCGTGAGCAGTTCTTC
CDR3 protein: CASSLGLGELREQFF

J gene: TRBJ2-3
D gene: -
clone size: once
V gene: TRBV5-6
CDR3 DNA: TGTGCCAGCAGCTTGGGGCTAGTTTCGGATACGCAGTATTTT
CDR3 protein: CASSLGLVSDTQYF

J gene: TRBJ2-7
D gene: TRBD2
clone size: once
V gene: TRBV28
CDR3 DNA: TGTGCCAGCAGTTTAAAGCTAGCGGGAGCCTACGAGCAGTACTTC
CDR3 protein: CASSLKLAGAYEQYF

J gene: TRBJ2-3
D gene: TRBD1
clone size: once
V gene: TRBV6-5
CDR3 DNA: TGTGCCAGCAGGGACAGGGGACATACAGATACGCAGTATTTT
CDR3 protein: CASRDRGHTDTQYF

J gene: TRBJ1-1
D gene: TRBD1
clone size: -
V gene: TRBV2
CDR3 DNA: TGTGCCAGCAGGGACAGGGGATATGCTGAAGCTTTCTTT
CDR3 protein: CASRDRGYAEAFF

J gene: TRBJ1-2
D gene: -
clone size: -
V gene: TRBV5-6
CDR3 DNA: TGTGCCAGCAGCTTAATAGACAAAAACTATGGCTACACCTTC
CDR3 protein: CASSLIDKNYGYTF

J gene: TRBJ2-2
D gene: -
clone size: -
V gene: TRBV28
CDR3 DNA: TGTGCCAGCAGCTTAAACCTTCTCGGGGAGCTGTTTTTT
CDR3 protein: CASSLNLLGELFF

J gene: TRBJ1-6
D gene: TRBD1
clone size: -
V gene: TRBV7-9
CDR3 DNA: TGTGCCAGCAGCCTCGACAGGGAACGCTCACCCCTCCACTTT
CDR3 protein: CASSLDRERSPLHF

J gene: TRBJ2-5
D gene: -
clone size: -
V gene: TRBV25-1
CDR3 DNA: TGTGCCAGCAGTAACTATGAGGCCAAGAGGGAGACCCAGTACTTC
CDR3 protein: CASSNYEAKRETQYF

J gene: TRBJ1-2
D gene: -
clone size: few
V gene: TRBV6-6
CDR3 DNA: TGTGCCAGCAGTTACTCAACAGAACCCTATGGCTACACCTTC
CDR3 protein: CASSYSTEPYGYTF

J gene: TRBJ2-7
D gene: TRBD1
clone size: medium-sized
V gene: TRBV27
CDR3 DNA: TGTGAAAACGCCGACAGGGGGAGCTTTTACGAGCAGTACTTC
CDR3 protein: CENADRGSFYEQYF

J gene: TRBJ2-7
D gene: TRBD2
clone size: -
V gene: TRBV27
CDR3 DNA: TGTGCCAGCAGTCCGTTCGGGACTAAATCCTACGAGCAGTACTTC
CDR3 protein: CASSPFGTKSYEQYF

J gene: TRBJ2-7
D gene: -
clone size: once
V gene: TRBV28
CDR3 DNA: TGTGCCAGCAGAGGGGACTTTCCCGCTCTCCCCTCCTACGAGCAGTACTTC
CDR3 protein: CASRGDFPALPSYEQYF

J gene: TRBJ2-1
D gene: -
clone size: -
V gene: TRBV4-1
CDR3 DNA: TGCGCCAGCAGCCAAGTTCCTGATAGCGGACTCGAGCAGTTCTTC
CDR3 protein: CASSQVPDSGLEQFF

J gene: TRBJ2-2
D gene: -
clone size: -
V gene: TRBV30
CDR3 DNA: TGTGCCTGGAGACCCTCGGCGGAGGGCGGGGAGCTGTTTTTT
CDR3 protein: CAWRPSAEGGELFF

J gene: TRBJ2-1
D gene: TRBD2
clone size: -
V gene: TRBV7-3
CDR3 DNA: TGTGCCAGCAGCCTAGCGGGAGCGGGGTACAATGAGCAGTTCTTC
CDR3 protein: CASSLAGAGYNEQFF